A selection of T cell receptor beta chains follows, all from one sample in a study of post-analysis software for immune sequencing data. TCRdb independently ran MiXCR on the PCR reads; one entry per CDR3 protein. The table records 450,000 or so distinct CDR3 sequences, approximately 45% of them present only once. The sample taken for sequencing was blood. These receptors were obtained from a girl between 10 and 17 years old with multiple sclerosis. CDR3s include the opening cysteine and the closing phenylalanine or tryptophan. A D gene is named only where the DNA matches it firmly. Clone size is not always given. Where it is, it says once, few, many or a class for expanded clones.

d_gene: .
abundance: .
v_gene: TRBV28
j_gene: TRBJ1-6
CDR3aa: CASLRQLRNSPLHF
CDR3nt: TGTGCCAGCCTAAGACAGCTGAGGAATTCACCCCTCCACTTT

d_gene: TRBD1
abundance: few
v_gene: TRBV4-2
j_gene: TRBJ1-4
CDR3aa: CASSYPGQGNEKLFF
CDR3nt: TGTGCCAGCAGTTACCCGGGACAGGGTAACGAAAAACTGTTTTTT

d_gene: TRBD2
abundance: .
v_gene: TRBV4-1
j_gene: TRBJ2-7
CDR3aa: CASSRDSLAGAYEQYF
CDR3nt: TGCGCCAGCAGCCGAGATAGTCTAGCGGGAGCCTACGAGCAGTACTTC

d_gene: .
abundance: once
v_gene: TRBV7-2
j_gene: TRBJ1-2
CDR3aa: CASAGELYGYTF
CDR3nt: TGTGCCAGCGCCGGCGAGCTCTATGGCTACACCTTC

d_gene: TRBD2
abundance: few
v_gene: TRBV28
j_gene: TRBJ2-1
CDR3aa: CASSLPLAGGGNEQFF
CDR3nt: TGTGCCAGCAGTCTCCCCCTAGCGGGAGGGGGGAATGAGCAGTTCTTC

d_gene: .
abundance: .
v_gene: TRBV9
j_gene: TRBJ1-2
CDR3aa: CASSVDQGPYGYTF
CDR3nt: TGTGCCAGCAGCGTAGACCAGGGCCCCTATGGCTACACCTTC

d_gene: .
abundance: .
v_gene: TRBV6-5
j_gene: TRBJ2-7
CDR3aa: CASGKQGEQYF
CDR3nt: TGTGCCAGTGGGAAGCAGGGCGAGCAGTACTTC

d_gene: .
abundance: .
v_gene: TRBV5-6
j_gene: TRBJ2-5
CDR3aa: CASSLTGNNQPQYF
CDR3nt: TGTGCCAGCAGCTTGACAGGGAACAATCAGCCCCAGTACTTC

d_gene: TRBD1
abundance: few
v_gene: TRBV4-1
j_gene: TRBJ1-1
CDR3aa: CASSLDRGYTEAFF
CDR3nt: TGCGCCAGCAGCCTAGACAGGGGGTATACTGAAGCTTTCTTT

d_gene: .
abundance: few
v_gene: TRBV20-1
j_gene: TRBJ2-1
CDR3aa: CSAPLGSLSEQFF
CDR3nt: TGCAGTGCCCCTCTCGGCAGCCTCAGTGAGCAGTTCTTC

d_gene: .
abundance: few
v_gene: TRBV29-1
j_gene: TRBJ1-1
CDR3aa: CSVATDRSTEAFF
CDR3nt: TGCAGCGTCGCGACAGATAGGAGCACTGAAGCTTTCTTT

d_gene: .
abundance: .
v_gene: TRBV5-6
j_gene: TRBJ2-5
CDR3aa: CASSAGGLNQETQYF
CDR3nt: TGTGCCAGCAGCGCTGGGGGGCTGAATCAAGAGACCCAGTACTTC

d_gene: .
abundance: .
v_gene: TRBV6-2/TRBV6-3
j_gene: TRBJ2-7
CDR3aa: CASTHPAAYEQYF
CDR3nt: TGTGCCAGCACCCATCCAGCCGCCTACGAGCAGTACTTC